This passage covers 10 T cell receptor beta chains from one sample sequenced in a study of shared clonotypes between healthy human individuals. As defined, naive CD8 cells were CD45RO-negative and positively selected for CCR7, with terminally differentiated effector memory CD45RA+ cells excluded. Some clones are missing from TCRdb's copy, which holds only in-frame ones; the method was immunoSEQ multiplex PCR. The sample shows about 2.1 million clones, around 93% of them seen only once. The sequenced material came from naive CD8+ T cells from PBMCs. The receptor source for this set is a man aged 18 to 29 in good health. Some clones in this sample may be carry-over from other donors' samples.

The J gene is TRBJ2-1, the V gene TRBV30; D is perhaps TRBD2 (6 bases). In germline, CDR1 is GTSNPN, CDR2 SVGIG (reference sequence). The CDR3 has 15 amino acids. The germline V and J ends were trimmed by 2 bases and 2 bases, with 13 bases remaining between them. The CDR3 nucleotides are TGTGCCTGGAGTACTAGCCCAACCCCCTACAATGAGCAGTTCTTC. This translates into CAWSTSPTPYNEQFF.

The gene calls are TRBV9 and TRBJ2-7; 9 nucleotides line up with TRBD1. Germline trimming cut 3 bases from V and 7 bases from J; bases unmatched to any gene: 11. The CDR3 has 15 residues. Germline values: CDR1 SGDLS, CDR2 YYNGEE. The CDR3 reads CASSGTGTGSGEQYF. The CDR3 DNA reads TGTGCCAGCAGCGGAACCGGGACAGGGTCGGGGGAGCAGTACTTC. The variable domain in full, with the rest retrieved from reference TRBV9 and TRBJ2-7, is DSGVTQTPKHLITATGQRVTLRCSPRSGDLSVYWYQQSLDQGLQFLIQYYNGEERAKGNILERFSAQQFPDLHSELNLSSLELGDSALYFCASSGTGTGSGEQYFGPGTRLTVT.

The J gene is TRBJ2-1, the V gene TRBV2; D is unclear. Trimming stripped 4 bases from V and 2 bases from J, with 12 bases between. Germline assignment: CDR1 SNHLY and CDR2 FYNNEI. This CDR3 is built from 15 residues. CDR3 protein: CASSVDQEPYNEQFF. In DNA, the CDR3 is TGTGCCAGCAGTGTTGACCAAGAACCCTACAATGAGCAGTTCTTC.

V is TRBV28 and J is TRBJ2-2, with D possibly matching TRBD2 (5 bases). Looked up from germline, CDR1 is MDHEN and CDR2 is SYDVKM. The CDR3 runs to 13 residues. V lost 6 bases, J lost 7 bases, and 12 bases lay in between. The CDR3 here is CASSGREGGELFF. The CDR3 nucleotides read TGTGCCAGCAGCGGGCGAGAGGGCGGGGAGCTGTTTTTT.

This chain joins TRBV27 and TRBJ2-1; 10 nucleotides align to TRBD2. CDR3 length: 10 residues. Per germline, CDR1 MNHEY and CDR2 SMNVEV (reference sequence). As DNA, the CDR3 is TGTGTAGCGGGGGGAAACGAGCAGTTCTTC. Residues: CVAGGNEQFF.

The chain links TRBV18 to TRBJ1-3; D unclear. The CDR3 sequence is 16 residues long. V lost 3 bases and J lost 2, with 14 bases in between. Per the germline V gene, CDR1 is KGHSH and CDR2 is LQKENI. This CDR3 reads CASSPSLGYAGNTIYF. The CDR3 nucleotides read TGTGCCAGCTCACCTTCACTCGGGTACGCTGGAAACACCATATATTTT.

CDR3 amino acids: CASSSRDRVRQPQHF. CDR3 in DNA: TGTGCCAGTAGTAGCCGGGACAGGGTCCGGCAGCCCCAGCATTTT. The chain has TRBV19 and TRBJ1-5, with TRBD1 matching 9 bases. The germline CDR1 and CDR2 sequences are LNHDA and SQIVND (reference sequence). This CDR3 comprises 15 residues. With V trimmed by 4 bases and J by 7 bases, 8 bases remained unmatched.

V is TRBV11-2 and J is TRBJ2-7; 7 bases align to TRBD2. This CDR3 comprises 16 residues. After removal of 5 bases from V and 5 bases from J, the junction contained 15 bases not matched to a gene. CDR1 and CDR2 from the germline V gene are SGHAT and FQNNGV. The CDR3 loop is CASSLLAGEGVDEQYF. As DNA, the CDR3 is TGTGCCAGCAGCCTCCTGGCGGGAGAAGGCGTTGACGAGCAGTACTTC. Supplemented by reference TRBV11-2 and TRBJ2-7, the full variable domain reads EAGVAQSPRYKIIEKRQSVAFWCNPISGHATLYWYQQILGQGPKLLIQFQNNGVVDDSQLPKDRFSAERLKGVDSTLKIQPAKLEDSAVYLCASSLLAGEGVDEQYFGPGTRLTVT.

The V call is TRBV2, the J call TRBJ2-7; TRBD2 aligns across 9 bases. Trimming at V came to 5 bases and at J to 0 bases, leaving 11 bases not matched to a gene. This CDR3 comprises 17 residues. Germline V gene data show CDR1 as SNHLY and CDR2 as FYNNEI. The CDR3 sequence is CASSSSPSGGSSYEQYF. The CDR3 nucleotides are TGTGCCAGCAGTAGCTCTCCGAGCGGGGGGAGCTCCTACGAGCAGTACTTC.

The V call is TRBV19, the J call TRBJ2-5, with 14 bases that match TRBD2. V lost 3 bases and J lost 2; bases outside the gene matches: 5. The CDR3 runs to 17 residues. Germline values: CDR1 LNHDA, CDR2 SQIVND (reference sequence). DNA of the CDR3: TGTGCCAGTAGTATGGGACTAGCGGGAGCCATACAAGAGACCCAGTACTTC. Protein sequence: CASSMGLAGAIQETQYF. Complete variable domain (other parts from reference TRBV19 and TRBJ2-5): DGGITQSPKYLFRKEGQNVTLSCEQNLNHDAMYWYRQDPGQGLRLIYYSQIVNDFQKGDIAEGYSVSREKKESFPLTVTSAQKNPTAFYLCASSMGLAGAIQETQYFGPGTRLLVL.